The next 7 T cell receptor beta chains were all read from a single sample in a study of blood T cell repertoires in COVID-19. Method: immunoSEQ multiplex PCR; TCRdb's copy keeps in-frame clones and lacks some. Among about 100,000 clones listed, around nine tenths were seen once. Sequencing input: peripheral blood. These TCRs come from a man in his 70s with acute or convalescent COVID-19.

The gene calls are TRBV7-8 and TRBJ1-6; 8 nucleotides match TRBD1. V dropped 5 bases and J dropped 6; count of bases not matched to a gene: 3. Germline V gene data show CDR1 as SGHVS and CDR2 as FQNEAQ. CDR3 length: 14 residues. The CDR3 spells CASSPTGGNSPLHF. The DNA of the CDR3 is TGTGCCAGCAGCCCTACAGGGGGTAATTCACCCCTCCACTTT.

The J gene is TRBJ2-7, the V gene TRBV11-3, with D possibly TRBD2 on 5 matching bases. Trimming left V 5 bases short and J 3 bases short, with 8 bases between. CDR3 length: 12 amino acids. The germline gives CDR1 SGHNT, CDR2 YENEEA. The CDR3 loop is CASSPGGYEQYF. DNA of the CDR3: TGTGCCAGCAGCCCTGGAGGCTACGAGCAGTACTTC.

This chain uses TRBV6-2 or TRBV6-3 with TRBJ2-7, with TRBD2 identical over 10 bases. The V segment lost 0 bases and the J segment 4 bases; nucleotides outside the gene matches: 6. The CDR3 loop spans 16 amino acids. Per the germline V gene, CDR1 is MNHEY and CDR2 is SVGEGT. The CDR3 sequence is CASSYSIAGGQYEQYF. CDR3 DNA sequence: TGTGCCAGCAGTTACTCTATAGCGGGAGGTCAGTACGAGCAGTACTTC.

As DNA, the CDR3 is TGTGCCTGGAGTGTACAGGGTTCATATGAAAAACTGTTTTTT. Its translation is CAWSVQGSYEKLFF. The rearrangement links TRBV30 to TRBJ1-4, with a possible D match to TRBD1 (6 bases). The CDR3 runs to 14 residues. Trimming pared 0 bases from V and 6 bases from J, leaving 11 bases between. The germline gives CDR1 GTSNPN, CDR2 SVGIG (reference sequence).

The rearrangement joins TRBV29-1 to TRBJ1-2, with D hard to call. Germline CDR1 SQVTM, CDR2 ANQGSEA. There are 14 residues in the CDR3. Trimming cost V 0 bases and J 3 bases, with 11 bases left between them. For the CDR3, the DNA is TGCAGCGTTGAAGATGGTGTCAGCGACTATGGCTACACCTTC. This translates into CSVEDGVSDYGYTF. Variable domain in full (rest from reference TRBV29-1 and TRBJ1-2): SAVISQKPSRDICQRGTSLTIQCQVDSQVTMMFWYRQQPGQSLTLIATANQGSEATYESGFVIDKFPISRPNLTFSTLTVSNMSPEDSSIYLCSVEDGVSDYGYTFGSGTRLTVV.

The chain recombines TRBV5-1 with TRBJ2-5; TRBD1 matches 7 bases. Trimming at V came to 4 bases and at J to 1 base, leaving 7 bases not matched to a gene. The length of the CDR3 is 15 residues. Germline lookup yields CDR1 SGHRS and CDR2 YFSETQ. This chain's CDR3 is CASSAGTVGQETQYF. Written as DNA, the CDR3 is TGCGCCAGCAGCGCCGGGACAGTGGGCCAAGAGACCCAGTACTTC.

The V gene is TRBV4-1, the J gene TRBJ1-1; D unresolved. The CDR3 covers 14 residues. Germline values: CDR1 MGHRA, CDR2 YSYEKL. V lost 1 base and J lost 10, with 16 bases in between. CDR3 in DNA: TGCGCCAGCAGCCAAGTGTCTGTCGGGGAAGGAGCTTTCTTT. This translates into CASSQVSVGEGAFF.